These 20 T cell receptor beta chains came from one sample sequenced in a study of cytomegalovirus exposure and HLA in healthy donors (dated by TCRdb to the late 2010s). Libraries were constructed by the immunoSEQ multiplex PCR assay. The multiplex PCR relied on a mix of 60 forward primers for TCR Vbeta segments and 13 reverse primers for TCR Jbeta segments. This immuneACCESS table, as held by TCRdb, lists in-frame sequences with V and J called but not all clones. Of the missing ones, under half trace to an unresolved V gene in checked studies; the others have no known cause. The sample's table covers around 210,000 clones. The top ten constitute around 0.95% of the sample. The sample taken for sequencing was PBMCs. The receptors were gathered from a woman aged 25 to 45 in good health and CMV-seropositive.

The chain couples TRBV18 to TRBJ1-1; D not certain. Germline V gives CDR1 KGHSH, CDR2 LQKENI. Trimming left V 3 bases short and J 1 base short, with 6 bases between. CDR3 length: 13 amino acids. CDR3 protein: CASSPDTNTEAFF. The DNA of the CDR3 is TGTGCCAGCTCACCCGACACGAACACTGAAGCTTTCTTT.

The chain links TRBV27 to TRBJ1-1; 10 bases are shared with TRBD1. Unmatched junction bases numbered 6, after V lost 5 bases and J lost 6 bases. Germline-derived CDR1 and CDR2 are MNHEY and SMNVEV (reference sequence). The CDR3 has 14 residues. The CDR3 loop is CASSPRTGGPEAFF. In nucleotides, the CDR3 is TGTGCCAGCAGTCCCAGGACAGGGGGACCTGAAGCTTTCTTT.

The V call is TRBV6-5, the J call TRBJ1-6, with TRBD1 as a possible D gene (6 bases). The germline V gene encodes CDR1 MNHEY and CDR2 SVGAGI. Trimming removed 5 bases from V and 8 bases from J, with 16 bases in between. The CDR3 covers 15 residues. CDR3 bases: TGTGCCAGCAGTAGCCAGGGGCCTAGGGATTCACCCCTCCACTTT. This translates into CASSSQGPRDSPLHF.

The chain links TRBV2 to TRBJ2-2; 11 bases align to TRBD2. Germline CDR1 is SNHLY and CDR2 is FYNNEI. The V segment lost 7 bases and the J segment 7 bases; nucleotides outside the gene matches: 8. The CDR3 consists of 15 residues. CDR3 nucleotide sequence: TGTGCCAGCAACCCGACTAGCGGGATGGTCGGGGAGCTGTTTTTT. It encodes CASNPTSGMVGELFF.

The genes are TRBV5-1 and TRBJ2-3; 8 positions match TRBD1. Germline assignment: CDR1 SGHRS and CDR2 YFSETQ. This CDR3 is built from 17 residues. Unmatched junction bases numbered 10, after V lost 4 bases and J lost 0 bases. Written as DNA, the CDR3 is TGCGCCAGCAGCACACCCAAACAGGGGGGTAGCACAGATACGCAGTATTTT. This encodes CASSTPKQGGSTDTQYF. Full variable domain (remainder filled in from reference TRBV5-1 and TRBJ2-3): KAGVTQTPRYLIKTRGQQVTLSCSPISGHRSVSWYQQTPGQGLQFLFEYFSETQRNKGNFPGRFSGRQFSNSRSEMNVSTLELGDSALYLCASSTPKQGGSTDTQYFGPGTRLTVL.

The CDR3 reads CASSGAVFSPLHF. The CDR3, as DNA: TGTGCCAGTAGTGGAGCGGTCTTCTCACCCCTCCACTTT. This chain joins TRBV19 and TRBJ1-6; D unclear. The ends were cut back, 5 bases at V and 10 bases at J, with 12 bases in the middle. CDR3 length: 13 amino acids. Germline CDR1 reads LNHDA; CDR2 reads SQIVND (reference sequence).

The V gene is TRBV6-1, the J gene TRBJ1-5; D gene uncertain. CDR1 and CDR2 (germline): MNHNS, SASEGT. This CDR3 has 14 residues. V was clipped by 6 bases and J by 3 bases, with 12 bases between them. CDR3 sequence (DNA): TGTGCCAGCAGCGCGATGAGCTACAATCAGCCCCAGCATTTT. Residues: CASSAMSYNQPQHF.

The chain has TRBV6-5 and TRBJ2-5, with a weak D call TRBD1 (5 bases). The CDR3 runs 14 residues. Trimming removed 5 bases at V and 5 bases at J, with 15 bases between. Per germline, CDR1 MNHEY and CDR2 SVGAGI. In nucleotides, the CDR3 is TGTGCCAGCAGTAGGAGACAGTCTTTTGAGACCCAGTACTTC. This encodes CASSRRQSFETQYF.

This rearrangement joins TRBV25-1 to TRBJ2-7, with 13 bases identical to TRBD2. After removal of 4 bases from V and 5 bases from J, the junction contained 2 bases not matched to a gene. Germline loops: CDR1 MGHDK, CDR2 SYGVNS. The CDR3 has 14 residues. The CDR3 loop reads CASSGTSGGHEQYF. In DNA, the CDR3 is TGTGCCAGCAGTGGGACTAGCGGGGGCCACGAGCAGTACTTC.

The chain is built from TRBV6-5 and TRBJ2-7; TRBD1 aligns across 9 bases. The CDR3 length is 14 residues. The germline V gene encodes CDR1 MNHEY and CDR2 SVGAGI. The V gene end was trimmed by 4 bases and the J gene end by 0 bases; junction bases not matched to a gene: 1. The CDR3 DNA follows: TGTGCCAGCAGTTGGGACAGGGCCTCCTACGAGCAGTACTTC. Translating gives CASSWDRASYEQYF.

The genes are TRBV6-1 and TRBJ1-1, with 8 bases that match TRBD1. The germline CDR1 and CDR2 sequences are MNHNS and SASEGT. The CDR3 extends over 14 amino acids. With V trimmed by 1 base and J by 8 bases, 6 bases remained unmatched. The CDR3 DNA reads as TGTGCCAGCAGTGAAGTAGGGGACAGGTCAGAAGCTTTCTTT. Translated: CASSEVGDRSEAFF.

This chain connects TRBV5-6 to TRBJ2-6, with 9 bases matching TRBD1. The length of the CDR3 is 18 residues. CDR1 SGHDT and CDR2 YYEEEE come from the germline V gene. J lost 1 base, V lost 4 bases, and 9 bases had no gene match. This CDR3 is CASSEGQGFQSGANVLTF. CDR3 bases: TGTGCCAGCAGCGAGGGACAGGGCTTCCAATCTGGGGCCAACGTCCTGACTTTC.

The J gene is TRBJ2-5, the V gene TRBV11-2; no firm D call. This CDR3 has 13 residues. V gave up 7 bases and J gave up 5 bases, with 14 bases separating them. Germline values: CDR1 SGHAT, CDR2 FQNNGV. The CDR3: CASTRGNWETQYF. The CDR3 DNA reads TGTGCCAGCACCCGCGGAAATTGGGAGACCCAGTACTTC.

CDR3 sequence: CASSGTRSNEKLFF. As DNA, the CDR3 is TGTGCCAGCAGCGGGACAAGGAGTAATGAAAAACTGTTTTTT. V is TRBV11-2 and J is TRBJ1-4, with D perhaps matching TRBD1 (6 bases). CDR1 and CDR2 (germline): SGHAT, FQNNGV. This CDR3 is built from 14 residues. Trimming pared 5 bases from V and 4 bases from J, leaving 11 bases between.

The J gene is TRBJ2-7, the V gene TRBV7-7; unclear D gene. V was shortened by 2 bases and J by 7 bases, with 15 bases between the two germline ends. Per germline, CDR1 SSHAT and CDR2 FNYEAQ (reference sequence). The CDR3 is 14 residues long. This chain's CDR3 is CASSLSQLDREQYF. For the CDR3, the DNA is TGTGCCAGCAGCTTATCACAGCTTGATCGGGAGCAGTACTTC. Full variable domain (missing parts from reference TRBV7-7 and TRBJ2-7): GAGVSQSPRYKVTKRGQDVTLRCDPISSHATLYWYQQALGQGPEFLTYFNYEAQPDKSGLPSDRFSAERPEGSISTLTIQRTEQRDSAMYRCASSLSQLDREQYFGPGTRLTVT.

The chain links TRBV29-1 to TRBJ2-3; 11 bases agree with TRBD2. Germline trimming cut 7 bases from V and 4 bases from J; bases unmatched to any gene: 10. The CDR3 extends over 15 amino acids. Germline V gives CDR1 SQVTM, CDR2 ANQGSEA. The CDR3 DNA follows: TGCAGCGCCAAAGCCCATAGCGGGAGGGCAGATACGCAGTATTTT. As protein: CSAKAHSGRADTQYF.

The chain links TRBV11-2 to TRBJ1-2; 8 positions match TRBD1. CDR1 and CDR2 (germline): SGHAT, FQNNGV. This CDR3 contains 14 residues. Trimming cost V 5 bases and J 4 bases; bases outside gene matches: 6. CDR3 loop: CASSRDRGPYGYTF. In DNA form, the CDR3 reads TGTGCCAGCAGCCGTGACAGGGGACCCTATGGCTACACCTTC.

This chain links TRBV4-1 with TRBJ1-6, with D perhaps TRBD1 (6 bases). Between the trimmed V and J ends, which lost 0 bases and 1 base, there was a span of 7 bases. From germline, CDR1 is MGHRA and CDR2 YSYEKL. The CDR3 consists of 16 residues. CDR3 amino acids: CASSQERGSYNSPLHF. DNA for the CDR3: TGCGCCAGCAGCCAAGAAAGGGGGTCCTATAATTCACCCCTCCACTTT.

The chain combines TRBV6-1 with TRBJ1-4, with TRBD1 as a possible D gene (5 bases). CDR3 length: 12 residues. Trimming pared 6 bases from V and 13 bases from J, leaving 15 bases between. Germline CDR1 is MNHNS and CDR2 is SASEGT. The CDR3 region has the DNA TGTGCCAGCAGGGGGGAGGTCCAGGGACTGTTTTTT. Protein product: CASRGEVQGLFF.

In DNA form, the CDR3 reads TGTGCCAGCAGCCAAGACAGGGTCGGGGAGCTGTTTTTT. It is translated as CASSQDRVGELFF. The chain combines TRBV16 with TRBJ2-2; 7 bases fit TRBD1. V was clipped by 2 bases and J by 7 bases; unmatched bases: 1. The CDR3 has 13 residues. Germline CDR1 and CDR2: KGHSY and FQNENV. Full variable domain (remainder filled in from reference TRBV16 and TRBJ2-2): GEEVAQTPKHLVRGEGQKAKLYCAPIKGHSYVFWYQQVLKNEFKFLISFQNENVFDETGMPKERFSAKCLPNSPCSLEIQATKLEDSAVYFCASSQDRVGELFFGEGSRLTVL.